A single sample gave rise to the 2 T cell receptor beta chains below, sequenced in a study of blood T cell repertoires in COVID-19. Assay used: immunoSEQ multiplex PCR; TCRdb lists only in-frame clones, some missing. Of roughly 200,000 clones in the sample, more than 75% were seen once. The sample was peripheral blood. Receptor source: an elderly man with acute or convalescent COVID-19.

The chain joins TRBV5-8 to TRBJ1-1, with a possible D match to TRBD1 (6 bases). The germline V gene encodes CDR1 SGHTS and CDR2 YDEGEE. This CDR3 region has 13 residues. V was cut by 6 bases and J by 1 base, with 10 bases left in between. CDR3 region: CASNQQGNTEAFF. The CDR3 DNA is TGTGCCAGCAACCAACAGGGGAACACTGAAGCTTTCTTT.

The rearrangement links TRBV4-1 to TRBJ2-2; D perhaps matches TRBD1 (5 bases). The germline V and J ends were trimmed by 0 bases and 0 bases, with 8 bases remaining between them. Germline V gene data show CDR1 as MGHRA and CDR2 as YSYEKL. The length of the CDR3 is 16 residues. The CDR3, as DNA: TGCGCCAGCAGCCAAGATGCGACAGCGAACACCGGGGAGCTGTTTTTT. It specifies CASSQDATANTGELFF.